This is a list of T cell receptor beta chains from one sample in a study of shared clonotypes between healthy human individuals. The data were produced by immunoSEQ multiplex PCR, yet TCRdb's version contains in-frame clones alone and is incomplete. The sample has roughly 530,000 clones, 90% to 96% seen once; the top ten hold 0.06%. Sequenced input: naive CD4+ T cells sorted from blood. All receptors derive from a woman aged 30 to 39 in good health. The CDR3 runs from the conserved cysteine through the conserved F or W. The D gene is left open where the match is weak. The size field is filled for only some rows; it gives once, few, many or a size class.

abundance: .
v_gene: TRBV5-1
j_gene: TRBJ2-7
d_gene: .
CDR3aa: CASSLVTGPYEQYF
CDR3nt: TGCGCCAGCAGCTTGGTGACAGGACCCTACGAGCAGTACTTC

abundance: .
v_gene: TRBV11-2
j_gene: TRBJ2-7
d_gene: .
CDR3aa: CASSLRGAVYEQYF
CDR3nt: TGTGCCAGCAGCTTACGGGGGGCTGTCTACGAGCAGTACTTC

abundance: .
v_gene: TRBV11-3
j_gene: TRBJ2-3
d_gene: .
CDR3aa: CASSPHLTDTQYF
CDR3nt: TGTGCCAGCAGCCCCCACCTCACAGATACGCAGTATTTT

abundance: .
v_gene: TRBV7-2
j_gene: TRBJ2-2
d_gene: .
CDR3aa: CASSLGRDTGELFF
CDR3nt: TGTGCCAGCAGCTTAGGCAGAGACACCGGGGAGCTGTTTTTT

abundance: .
v_gene: TRBV7-2
j_gene: TRBJ2-7
d_gene: .
CDR3aa: CASSKMGTSSLYEQYF
CDR3nt: TGTGCCAGCAGTAAGATGGGGACGAGCAGCCTCTACGAGCAGTACTTC

abundance: .
v_gene: TRBV10-3
j_gene: TRBJ2-5
d_gene: .
CDR3aa: CAISRGGAQETQYF
CDR3nt: TGTGCCATCAGCCGGGGCGGGGCACAAGAGACCCAGTACTTC

abundance: .
v_gene: TRBV19
j_gene: TRBJ1-5
d_gene: TRBD1
CDR3aa: CASTRTGGHQPQHF
CDR3nt: TGTGCCAGTACTAGGACAGGGGGCCATCAGCCCCAGCATTTT

abundance: .
v_gene: TRBV27
j_gene: TRBJ2-7
d_gene: TRBD2
CDR3aa: CASSSPGLAGAPHEQYF
CDR3nt: TGTGCCAGCAGTTCCCCCGGACTAGCGGGAGCCCCCCACGAGCAGTACTTC

abundance: .
v_gene: TRBV18
j_gene: TRBJ2-5
d_gene: .
CDR3aa: CASSLGTEFWETQYF
CDR3nt: TGTGCCAGCTCACTGGGAACGGAGTTTTGGGAGACCCAATACTTC

abundance: .
v_gene: TRBV28
j_gene: TRBJ2-2
d_gene: TRBD2
CDR3aa: CASSLASGRTGELFF
CDR3nt: TGTGCCAGCAGTTTAGCTAGCGGGAGAACCGGGGAGCTGTTTTTT

abundance: .
v_gene: TRBV10-3
j_gene: TRBJ2-7
d_gene: TRBD2
CDR3aa: CAIRDSGRAPYEQYF
CDR3nt: TGTGCCATCAGAGATAGCGGGAGGGCCCCTTACGAGCAGTACTTC

abundance: .
v_gene: TRBV6-4
j_gene: TRBJ1-1
d_gene: TRBD1
CDR3aa: CASSLTGADTEAFF
CDR3nt: TGTGCCAGCAGTCTTACAGGGGCTGACACTGAAGCTTTCTTT

abundance: .
v_gene: TRBV27
j_gene: TRBJ2-2
d_gene: TRBD2
CDR3aa: CASSLPGRAGELFF
CDR3nt: TGTGCCAGCAGTTTACCAGGGAGGGCCGGGGAGCTGTTTTTT

abundance: .
v_gene: TRBV11-1
j_gene: TRBJ2-3
d_gene: .
CDR3aa: CASSPDWGEGNTQYF
CDR3nt: TGTGCCAGCAGCCCCGACTGGGGGGAAGGGAATACGCAGTATTTT

abundance: .
v_gene: TRBV29-1
j_gene: TRBJ1-5
d_gene: .
CDR3aa: CSVGLGKQPQHF
CDR3nt: TGCAGCGTTGGTCTGGGGAAACAGCCCCAGCATTTT

abundance: once
v_gene: TRBV28
j_gene: TRBJ1-1
d_gene: .
CDR3aa: CASSPPSDGINTEAFF
CDR3nt: TGTGCCAGCAGTCCACCCTCCGACGGGATCAACACTGAAGCTTTCTTT

abundance: .
v_gene: TRBV7-9
j_gene: TRBJ1-4
d_gene: TRBD1
CDR3aa: CASNRQGANEKLFF
CDR3nt: TGTGCCAGCAACCGACAGGGCGCTAATGAAAAACTGTTTTTT

abundance: once
v_gene: TRBV28
j_gene: TRBJ2-7
d_gene: .
CDR3aa: CASSTDSQGYEQYF
CDR3nt: TGTGCCAGCAGTACGGACAGCCAAGGATACGAGCAGTACTTC

abundance: .
v_gene: TRBV11-2
j_gene: TRBJ2-7
d_gene: .
CDR3aa: CASTAVSRYEQYF
CDR3nt: TGTGCCAGCACCGCGGTTTCTAGGTACGAGCAGTACTTC

abundance: .
v_gene: TRBV28
j_gene: TRBJ2-1
d_gene: TRBD2
CDR3aa: CASSLSFLAGAPEQFF
CDR3nt: TGTGCCAGCAGTTTAAGTTTCCTAGCGGGAGCCCCTGAGCAGTTCTTC

abundance: .
v_gene: TRBV28
j_gene: TRBJ2-5
d_gene: .
CDR3aa: CASSPGSQETQYF
CDR3nt: TGTGCCAGCAGTCCCGGCAGCCAAGAGACCCAGTACTTC

abundance: few
v_gene: TRBV6-1
j_gene: TRBJ1-5
d_gene: .
CDR3aa: CASSEGTVSNQPQHF
CDR3nt: TGTGCCAGCAGTGAAGGGACGGTTAGCAATCAGCCCCAGCATTTT